One sample yielded the 31 T cell receptor beta chains listed below, sequenced in a study of a mutant IDH1 vaccine in newly diagnosed glioma. Time point reported: week 5, during vaccination. One vaccine dose held 300 ug of mutant IDH1 20-mer peptide and came with topical imiquimod. Their antigen targets remain unknown. Sequencing was performed with immunoSEQ multiplex PCR; in TCRdb, only in-frame clones are kept and a portion is missing. Among tens of thousands of clones, 75% to 85% were seen once, and the ten largest hold over 10%. Source: PBMCs, taken from a glioma patient whose treatment included an IDH1 peptide vaccine. These receptors were obtained from a man in his fifties with glioma.

This clone was found a few times. This chain uses TRBV10-2 with TRBJ1-1, with D perhaps TRBD1 (5 bases). Trimming pared 6 bases from V and 1 base from J, leaving 12 bases between. The CDR3 totals 14 residues. The germline CDR1 and CDR2 sequences are WSHSY and SAAADI. CDR3 nucleotides: TGCGCCAGCAGCAAACAGGACACGAACACTGAAGCTTTCTTT. Residues: CASSKQDTNTEAFF.

The J gene is TRBJ1-4, the V gene TRBV18; 8 bases line up with TRBD1. The V and J ends lost 4 bases and 6 bases, in that order; junction bases with no gene match: 7. Germline V gene sequence: CDR1 KGHSH, CDR2 LQKENI. The CDR3 runs to 15 residues. The CDR3 here is CASSRPGTGDEKLFF. The CDR3 DNA follows: TGTGCCAGCTCACGCCCCGGGACAGGCGATGAAAAACTGTTTTTT. Full variable domain (missing parts from reference TRBV18 and TRBJ1-4): NAGVMQNPRHLVRRRGQEARLRCSPMKGHSHVYWYRQLPEEGLKFMVYLQKENIIDESGMPKERFSAEFPKEGPSILRIQQVVRGDSAAYFCASSRPGTGDEKLFFGSGTQLSVL.

The chain has TRBV30 and TRBJ1-3, with TRBD1 as a possible D gene (5 bases). CDR1 and CDR2 from the germline V gene are GTSNPN and SVGIG (reference sequence). The CDR3 has 14 amino acids. V was cut by 3 bases and J by 4 bases, with 13 bases left in between. DNA of the CDR3: TGTGCCTGGAGCGGGGCCATCAGGGGAAACACCATATATTTT. It yields the protein CAWSGAIRGNTIYF.

The CDR3 reads CASSGTGEETQYF. CDR3 sequence (DNA): TGTGCCAGCAGCGGGACAGGGGAAGAGACCCAGTACTTC. The chain has TRBV5-6 and TRBJ2-5; 10 bases are a match to TRBD1. This CDR3 contains 13 residues. Germline assignment: CDR1 SGHDT and CDR2 YYEEEE. Trimming cost V 4 bases and J 3 bases; bases outside gene matches: 0. The entire variable domain, with the rest obtained from reference TRBV5-6 and TRBJ2-5, is as follows: DAGVTQSPTHLIKTRGQQVTLRCSPKSGHDTVSWYQQALGQGPQFIFQYYEEEERQRGNFPDRFSGHQFPNYSSELNVNALLLGDSALYLCASSGTGEETQYFGPGTRLLVL.

The table lists this clone with a count of one. V is TRBV10-3 and J is TRBJ2-6; 8 nucleotides line up with TRBD2. The CDR3 extends over 16 amino acids. Germline lookup yields CDR1 ENHRY and CDR2 SYGVKD. V trimming: 2 bases; J trimming: 0 bases; junction bases outside the gene matches: 0. For the CDR3, the DNA is TGTGCCATCAGTGAGAGCGGGAGCTCTGGGGCCAACGTCCTGACTTTC. The encoded protein is CAISESGSSGANVLTF.

This rearrangement joins TRBV7-9 to TRBJ2-3, with no clear D. Germline-derived CDR1 and CDR2 are SEHNR and FQNEAQ (reference sequence). The CDR3 runs to 12 residues. Between the trimmed V and J ends, which lost 5 bases and 2 bases, there was a span of 5 bases. The DNA of the CDR3 is TGTGCCAGCAGCATAACCACAGATACGCAGTATTTT. This translates into CASSITTDTQYF.

This clone was seen just once. This chain uses TRBV2 with TRBJ1-4; 7 nucleotides agree with TRBD1. Germline V gene lookup returns CDR1 SNHLY and CDR2 FYNNEI. Trimming cost V 4 bases and J 4 bases; bases outside gene matches: 6. The CDR3 has 15 residues. DNA for the CDR3: TGTGCCAGCAGTGGAGACAGGGTTGGTAATGAAAAACTGTTTTTT. Protein: CASSGDRVGNEKLFF.

This clone has only a few counts. This rearrangement joins TRBV4-1 to TRBJ2-7; weak D call: TRBD1 (6 bases). CDR3 length: 19 amino acids. V lost 4 bases and J 2 bases, leaving 27 bases between the germline ends. Germline loops: CDR1 MGHRA, CDR2 YSYEKL. CDR3 sequence: CASSPPPGDIGDKTYEQYF. The CDR3 DNA reads TGCGCCAGCAGCCCCCCCCCAGGAGACATAGGGGACAAAACCTACGAGCAGTACTTC.

The chain carries TRBV9 and TRBJ2-2, with a tentative D call TRBD2 (6 bases). V gave up 0 bases and J gave up 7 bases, with 10 bases separating them. Germline CDR1 SGDLS, CDR2 YYNGEE. CDR3 length: 14 residues. Here the CDR3 DNA reads TGTGCCAGCAGCGTAGGACTAGGGGTCGGGGAGCTGTTTTTT. Translating gives CASSVGLGVGELFF.

The CDR3 coding sequence is TGTGCCAGCAGTAACAGGGCTTCGGACGAGCAGTACTTC. This codes for CASSNRASDEQYF. The chain couples TRBV6-5 to TRBJ2-7; D is possibly TRBD1 (6 bases). The CDR3 runs 13 residues. The V end was cut by 5 bases, the J end by 5 bases, with 13 bases between. CDR1 is MNHEY and CDR2 is SVGAGI in the germline V gene.

This clone was detected once. The chain joins TRBV7-9 to TRBJ2-1, with a tentative D call TRBD1 (5 bases). The germline CDR1 and CDR2 sequences are SEHNR and FQNEAQ (reference sequence). The CDR3 runs to 12 residues. V shed 6 bases and J shed 5 bases, with 8 bases lying between them. CDR3 in DNA: TGTGCCAGCAGAATAGGGGACAATGAGCAGTTCTTC. Its protein product is CASRIGDNEQFF.

The V and J genes are TRBV29-1 and TRBJ2-1, with TRBD2 matching 8 bases. Unmatched junction bases numbered 2, after V lost 3 bases and J lost 1 base. The CDR3 spans 14 residues. Germline values: CDR1 SQVTM, CDR2 ANQGSEA. CDR3 coding DNA: TGCAGCGTTGACGGCGGGGGGTCCTACAATGAGCAGTTCTTC. As protein: CSVDGGGSYNEQFF.

The chain carries TRBV6-4 and TRBJ2-2; D could derive from TRBD1 or TRBD2 (6 bases each). Germline V gives CDR1 MRHNA, CDR2 SNTAGT. Trimming removed 6 bases from V and 0 bases from J, with 23 bases in between. This CDR3 has 19 amino acids. The chain's CDR3 is CASSPDGGRTFANTGELFF. In DNA form, the CDR3 reads TGTGCCAGCAGCCCCGACGGGGGCAGGACGTTCGCGAACACCGGGGAGCTGTTTTTT.

The V call is TRBV30, the J call TRBJ1-5; D is ambiguous. Germline V lookup: CDR1 GTSNPN, CDR2 SVGIG (reference sequence). The length of the CDR3 is 13 residues. V lost 0 bases, J lost 5 bases, and 8 bases lay in between. The CDR3 here is CAWSVHGDQPQHF. The DNA of the CDR3 is TGTGCCTGGAGTGTACACGGAGATCAGCCCCAGCATTTT.

This clone showed up just once. The rearrangement joins TRBV6-4 to TRBJ1-5, with a weak D call TRBD1 (5 bases). Trimming cost V 4 bases and J 4 bases, with 8 bases left between them. This CDR3 region has 13 residues. Looked up from germline, CDR1 is MRHNA and CDR2 is SNTAGT. The DNA of the CDR3 is TGTGCCAGCAGTGTAGGGGAGAATCAGCCCCAGCATTTT. The encoded protein is CASSVGENQPQHF.

The chain is built from TRBV13 and TRBJ2-5, with TRBD2 matching 10 bases. This CDR3 comprises 14 residues. The germline CDR1 and CDR2 sequences are PRHDT and FYEKMQ (reference sequence). J gave up 3 bases and V 4 bases, and 2 bases lay outside the gene matches. The CDR3 loop reads CASSSLAGEETQYF. The CDR3 DNA reads as TGTGCCAGCAGCTCCCTAGCGGGGGAAGAGACCCAGTACTTC.

This clone is a singleton in its sample. V gene TRBV2 combines with J gene TRBJ2-3, with a tentative D call TRBD2 (7 bases). This CDR3 has 15 amino acids. Germline CDR1 and CDR2: SNHLY and FYNNEI. Trimming left V 3 bases short and J 0 bases short, with 10 bases between. The CDR3 DNA reads TGTGCCAGCAGTGAGGCGGGGGCTAGCACAGATACGCAGTATTTT. Amino acid sequence: CASSEAGASTDTQYF.

J is TRBJ2-7 and V is TRBV5-1; D not certain. CDR1 is SGHRS and CDR2 is YFSETQ in the germline V gene. V was clipped by 0 bases and J by 1 base, with 8 bases between them. The CDR3 spans 14 residues. Here the CDR3 reads CASSLVRGSYEQYF. The CDR3 DNA sequence: TGCGCCAGCAGCTTGGTGCGTGGTTCCTACGAGCAGTACTTC.

V is TRBV6-1 and J is TRBJ1-2; 9 nucleotides agree with TRBD1. Looked up from germline, CDR1 is MNHNS and CDR2 is SASEGT. With 5 bases clipped from V and 1 base from J, the junction kept 5 bases outside the gene matches. The CDR3 totals 15 residues. CDR3 DNA sequence: TGTGCCAGCAGTTCGGGACAGGGCTATAACTATGGCTACACCTTC. It translates to CASSSGQGYNYGYTF.

This clone was recorded once. This rearrangement joins TRBV29-1 to TRBJ1-1; 7 bases match TRBD1. After removal of 5 bases from V and 1 base from J, the junction contained 16 bases not matched to a gene. The CDR3 has 17 residues. Germline V CDR1 and CDR2: SQVTM, ANQGSEA. The CDR3 bases are TGCAGCGTTTACGACCTCGACAGGGCCAGAGCGAACACTGAAGCTTTCTTT. It encodes CSVYDLDRARANTEAFF.

The rearrangement links TRBV9 to TRBJ2-3; 7 bases align to TRBD2. From germline, CDR1 is SGDLS and CDR2 YYNGEE. This CDR3 contains 15 residues. Unmatched junction bases numbered 8, after V lost 2 bases and J lost 5 bases. In DNA form, the CDR3 reads TGTGCCAGCAGCGTGGTCGCGGGAGAGGTAGATACGCAGTATTTT. Protein: CASSVVAGEVDTQYF. Looking up the rest from reference TRBV9 and TRBJ2-3 gives the full variable domain: DSGVTQTPKHLITATGQRVTLRCSPRSGDLSVYWYQQSLDQGLQFLIQYYNGEERAKGNILERFSAQQFPDLHSELNLSSLELGDSALYFCASSVVAGEVDTQYFGPGTRLTVL.

V is TRBV2 and J is TRBJ2-1; TRBD1 matches 9 bases. The V and J ends lost 6 bases and 4 bases, in that order; junction bases with no gene match: 7. The CDR3 extends over 15 amino acids. The germline gives CDR1 SNHLY, CDR2 FYNNEI. For the CDR3, the DNA is TGTGCCAGCAGCCTCGACAGGGGGGCTTACAATGAGCAGTTCTTC. Translation: CASSLDRGAYNEQFF.

The V call is TRBV2, the J call TRBJ1-2; D gene ambiguous. V was trimmed by 7 bases and J by 4 bases, leaving 10 bases between them. There are 12 residues in the CDR3. Germline-derived CDR1 and CDR2 are SNHLY and FYNNEI. The CDR3: CASINGIYGYTF. The DNA of the CDR3 is TGTGCCAGCATAAACGGAATCTATGGCTACACCTTC.

This clone turned up a few times. The CDR3 DNA sequence: TGTGCCAGCAGCTCCTACCCGATGAACACTGAAGCTTTCTTT. Its translation is CASSSYPMNTEAFF. V usage is TRBV5-4 and J usage is TRBJ1-1; no definite D call. CDR1 and CDR2 (germline): SGHNT, YYREEE (reference sequence). V was pared by 3 bases and J by 0 bases, with 9 bases between. This CDR3 spans 14 amino acids.

This chain uses TRBV18 with TRBJ2-5; D ambiguous. The V gene's germline CDR1 is KGHSH and CDR2 LQKENI. The CDR3 consists of 13 residues. Trimming removed 2 bases from V and 4 bases from J, with 8 bases in between. CDR3 nucleotide sequence: TGTGCCAGCTCACCAGGGTCAGGAGAGACCCAGTACTTC. Encoded protein: CASSPGSGETQYF.

This clone was detected only a few times. This chain joins TRBV2 and TRBJ2-3, with D possibly called TRBD1 or TRBD2 (6 bases each). The CDR3 sequence is 12 residues long. CDR1 and CDR2 (germline): SNHLY, FYNNEI. Trimming stripped 7 bases from V and 5 bases from J, with 10 bases between. The CDR3, as DNA: TGTGCCAGCACGGAGGGGGAAGATACGCAGTATTTT. This translates into CASTEGEDTQYF.

This clone was recorded a few times. This rearrangement joins TRBV18 to TRBJ1-2; D might be TRBD1 (5 bases). From germline, CDR1 is KGHSH and CDR2 LQKENI. This CDR3 comprises 13 residues. Trimming removed 3 bases at V and 6 bases at J, with 11 bases between. CDR3 loop: CASSPRGSDGYTF. The CDR3 DNA sequence: TGTGCCAGCTCACCGAGGGGATCGGATGGCTACACCTTC.

The V and J genes are TRBV6-5 and TRBJ2-7, with TRBD2 matching 7 bases. V was clipped by 11 bases and J by 0 bases; unmatched bases: 7. CDR3 length: 13 amino acids. Germline V gives CDR1 MNHEY, CDR2 SVGAGI. DNA of the CDR3: TGTGCCGTTAAGGGACTACACTCCTACGAGCAGTACTTC. This encodes CAVKGLHSYEQYF.

J is TRBJ2-3 and V is TRBV6-4; TRBD1 aligns across 10 bases. V lost 5 bases, J lost 4 bases, and 3 bases stayed unmatched. Germline-derived CDR1 and CDR2 are MRHNA and SNTAGT. This CDR3 contains 14 residues. Here the CDR3 DNA reads TGTGCCAGCAGTCCCGGACAGGGGGCAGATACGCAGTATTTT. Protein: CASSPGQGADTQYF.

The chain employs TRBV6-1 and TRBJ2-5; D call uncertain. The CDR3 is 11 residues long. Between the trimmed V and J ends, which lost 4 bases and 2 bases, there was a span of 2 bases. Germline lookup yields CDR1 MNHNS and CDR2 SASEGT. The CDR3 DNA sequence: TGTGCCAGCAGTGTTCAAGAGACCCAGTACTTC. It specifies CASSVQETQYF.

The DNA of the CDR3 is TGTGCCAGCAGTCGCCATAGCGGGAGGGCCACCTACGAGCAGTACTTC. This sequence encodes CASSRHSGRATYEQYF. The chain couples TRBV28 to TRBJ2-7; 11 bases fit TRBD2. J gave up 2 bases and V 5 bases, and 8 bases lay outside the gene matches. This CDR3 spans 16 amino acids. From germline, CDR1 is MDHEN and CDR2 SYDVKM.